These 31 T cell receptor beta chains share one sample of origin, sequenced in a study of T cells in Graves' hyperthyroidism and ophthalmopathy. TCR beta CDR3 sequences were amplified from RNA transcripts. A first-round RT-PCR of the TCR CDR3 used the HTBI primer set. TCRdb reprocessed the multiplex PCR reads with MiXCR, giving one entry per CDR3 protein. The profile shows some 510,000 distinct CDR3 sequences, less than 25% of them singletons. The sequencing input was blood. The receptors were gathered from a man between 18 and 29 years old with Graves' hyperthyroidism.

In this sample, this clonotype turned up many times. Here the CDR3 DNA reads TGTGCCAGCAGCCCAGGTCAATCTAGCACAGATACGCAGTATTTT. Protein sequence: CASSPGQSSTDTQYF. The rearrangement links TRBV11-2 to TRBJ2-3; D not certain. The CDR3 is 15 residues long. V lost 5 bases to trimming and J lost 0 bases, with 12 bases between them. The germline gives CDR1 SGHAT, CDR2 FQNNGV.

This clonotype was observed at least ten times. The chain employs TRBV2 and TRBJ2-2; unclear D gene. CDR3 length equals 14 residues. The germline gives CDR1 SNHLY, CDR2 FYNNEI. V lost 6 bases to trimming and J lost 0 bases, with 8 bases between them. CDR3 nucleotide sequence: TGTGCCAGCAGGGCTTCAGCGAACACCGGGGAGCTGTTTTTT. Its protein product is CASRASANTGELFF. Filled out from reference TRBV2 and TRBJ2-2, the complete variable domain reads EPEVTQTPSHQVTQMGQEVILRCVPISNHLYFYWYRQILGQKVEFLVSFYNNEISEKSEIFDDQFSVERPDGSNFTLKIRSTKLEDSAMYFCASRASANTGELFFGEGSRLTVL.

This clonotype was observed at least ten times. CDR3 loop: CASSQKGYGGSSEQYF. The CDR3 region has the DNA TGTGCCAGCAGTCAAAAGGGATATGGGGGGTCCAGCGAGCAGTACTTC. The chain couples TRBV25-1 to TRBJ2-7, with D perhaps TRBD2 (6 bases). Trimming stripped 5 bases from V and 6 bases from J, with 23 bases between. The CDR3 has 16 amino acids. The germline CDR1 and CDR2 sequences are MGHDK and SYGVNS.

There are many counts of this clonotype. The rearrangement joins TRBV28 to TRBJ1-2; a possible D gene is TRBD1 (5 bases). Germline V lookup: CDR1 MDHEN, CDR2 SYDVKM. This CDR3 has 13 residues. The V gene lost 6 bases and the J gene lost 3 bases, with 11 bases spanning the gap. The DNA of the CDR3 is TGTGCCAGCAGGTCGATGACAGACTATGGCTACACCTTC. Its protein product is CASRSMTDYGYTF.

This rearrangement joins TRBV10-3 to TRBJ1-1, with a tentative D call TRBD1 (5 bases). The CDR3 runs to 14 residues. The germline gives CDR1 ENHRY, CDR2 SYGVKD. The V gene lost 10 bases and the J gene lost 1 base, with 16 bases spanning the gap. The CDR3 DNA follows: TGTGCCACTCAATTTCAGGGAGGGAACACTGAAGCTTTCTTT. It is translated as CATQFQGGNTEAFF.

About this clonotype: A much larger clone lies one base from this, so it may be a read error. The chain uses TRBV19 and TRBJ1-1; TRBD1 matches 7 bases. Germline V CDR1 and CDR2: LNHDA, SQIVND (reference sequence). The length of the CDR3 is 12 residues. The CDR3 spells CACQQGNTEACF. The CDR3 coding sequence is TGTGCCTGTCAACAGGGGAACACTGAAGCTTGCTTT.

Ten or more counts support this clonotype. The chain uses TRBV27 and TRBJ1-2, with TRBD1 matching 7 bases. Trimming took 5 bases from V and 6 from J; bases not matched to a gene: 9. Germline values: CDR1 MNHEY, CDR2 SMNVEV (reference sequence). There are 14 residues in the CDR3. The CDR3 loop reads CASSDRQGLNGYTF. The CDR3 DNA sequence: TGTGCCAGCAGTGACCGACAGGGTCTGAATGGCTACACCTTC.

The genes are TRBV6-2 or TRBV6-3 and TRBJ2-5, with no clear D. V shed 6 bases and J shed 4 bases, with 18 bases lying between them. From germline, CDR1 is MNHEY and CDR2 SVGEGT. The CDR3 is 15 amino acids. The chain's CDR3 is CASSLQKLGGETQYF. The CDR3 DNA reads TGTGCCAGCAGCCTCCAGAAGCTAGGTGGAGAGACCCAGTACTTC.

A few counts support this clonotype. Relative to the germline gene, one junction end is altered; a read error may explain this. The CDR3 spells CASSRGQGNAYGQYF. The CDR3, as DNA: TGTGCCAGCAGCCGAGGGCAGGGGAACGCCTACGGGCAGTACTTC. The chain couples TRBV28 to TRBJ2-7, with a tentative D call TRBD1 (6 bases). The CDR3 is made up of 15 amino acids. Germline values: CDR1 MDHEN, CDR2 SYDVKM.

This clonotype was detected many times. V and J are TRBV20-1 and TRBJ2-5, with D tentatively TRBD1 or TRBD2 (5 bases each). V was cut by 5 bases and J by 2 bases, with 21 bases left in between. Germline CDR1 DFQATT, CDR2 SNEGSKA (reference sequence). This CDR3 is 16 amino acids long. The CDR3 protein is CSAWDPGPAPQETQYF. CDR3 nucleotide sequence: TGCAGTGCTTGGGACCCGGGCCCAGCCCCGCAAGAGACCCAGTACTTC.

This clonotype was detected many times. The CDR3 protein is CASSLRQGSLYGYTF. In DNA, the CDR3 is TGTGCCAGCAGTTTACGACAGGGGTCCCTTTATGGCTACACCTTC. The chain recombines TRBV6-4 with TRBJ1-2; 8 bases are a match to TRBD1. This CDR3 contains 15 residues. Germline values: CDR1 MRHNA, CDR2 SNTAGT. Germline trimming cut 5 bases from V and 5 bases from J; bases unmatched to any gene: 10.

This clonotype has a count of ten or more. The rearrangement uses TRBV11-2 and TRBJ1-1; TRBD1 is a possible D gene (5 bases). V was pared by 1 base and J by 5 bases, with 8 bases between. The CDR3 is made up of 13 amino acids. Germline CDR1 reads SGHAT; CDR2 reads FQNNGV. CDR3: CASSLVAGTEAFF. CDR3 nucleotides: TGTGCCAGCAGCTTAGTAGCAGGGACTGAAGCTTTCTTT.

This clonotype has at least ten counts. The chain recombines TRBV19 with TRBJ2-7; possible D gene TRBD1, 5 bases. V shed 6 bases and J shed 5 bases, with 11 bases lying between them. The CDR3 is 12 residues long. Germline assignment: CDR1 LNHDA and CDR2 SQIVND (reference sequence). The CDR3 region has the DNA TGTGCCAGTAGGAGCAGGGCCCACGAGCAGTACTTC. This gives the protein CASRSRAHEQYF.

The DNA of the CDR3 is TGCAGCCTCGTCCCCCTTGGGACCCCCTACGAGCAGTACTTC. It is translated as CSLVPLGTPYEQYF. V gene TRBV20-1 combines with J gene TRBJ2-7, with D possibly called TRBD1 or TRBD2 (5 bases each). The CDR3 is 14 residues long. Germline CDR1 reads DFQATT; CDR2 reads SNEGSKA (reference sequence).

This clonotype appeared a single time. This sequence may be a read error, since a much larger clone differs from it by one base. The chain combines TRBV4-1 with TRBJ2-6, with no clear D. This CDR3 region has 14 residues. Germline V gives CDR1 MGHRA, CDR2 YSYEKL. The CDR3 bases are TGCGCCAGCTGCCAAGGCTCTGGGGCCAACGTCCTGACTTTC. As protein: CASCQGSGANVLTF.

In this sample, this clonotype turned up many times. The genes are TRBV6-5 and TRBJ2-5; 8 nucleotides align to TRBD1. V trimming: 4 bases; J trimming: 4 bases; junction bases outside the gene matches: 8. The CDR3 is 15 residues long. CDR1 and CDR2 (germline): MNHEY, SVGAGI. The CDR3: CASSSDRARGETQYF. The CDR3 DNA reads TGTGCCAGCAGTTCGGACAGGGCCCGGGGAGAGACCCAGTACTTC.

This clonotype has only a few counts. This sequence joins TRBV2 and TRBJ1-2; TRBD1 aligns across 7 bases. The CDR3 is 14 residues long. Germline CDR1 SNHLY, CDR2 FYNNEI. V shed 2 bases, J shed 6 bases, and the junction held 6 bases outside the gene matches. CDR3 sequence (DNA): TGTGCCAGCAGTGAAACAGGGGCTCAGAATGGCTACACCTTC. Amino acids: CASSETGAQNGYTF.

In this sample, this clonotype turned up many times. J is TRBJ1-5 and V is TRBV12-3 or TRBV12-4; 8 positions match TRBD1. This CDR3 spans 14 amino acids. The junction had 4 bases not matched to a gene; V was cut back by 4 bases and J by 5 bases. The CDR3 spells CASSSGQGHQPQHF. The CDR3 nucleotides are TGTGCCAGCAGTTCTGGACAGGGACATCAGCCCCAGCATTTT.

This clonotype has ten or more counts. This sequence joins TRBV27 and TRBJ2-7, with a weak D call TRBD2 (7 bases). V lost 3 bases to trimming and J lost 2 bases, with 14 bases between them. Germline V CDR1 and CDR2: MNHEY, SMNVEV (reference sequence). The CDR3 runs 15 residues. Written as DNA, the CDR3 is TGTGCCAGCAGTTTTGCCGGGGGGCCCCCCTACGAGCAGTACTTC. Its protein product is CASSFAGGPPYEQYF.

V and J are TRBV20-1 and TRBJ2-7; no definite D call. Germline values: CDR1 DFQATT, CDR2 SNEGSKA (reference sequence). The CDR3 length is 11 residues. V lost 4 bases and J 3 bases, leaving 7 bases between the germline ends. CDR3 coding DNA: TGCAGTGCTACTAGTGACTACGAGCAGTACTTC. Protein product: CSATSDYEQYF.

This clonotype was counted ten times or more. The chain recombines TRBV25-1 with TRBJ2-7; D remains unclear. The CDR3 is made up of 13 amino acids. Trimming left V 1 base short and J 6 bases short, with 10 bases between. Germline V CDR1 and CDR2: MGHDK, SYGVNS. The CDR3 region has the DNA TGTGCCAGCAGTGAATCCTGGGGTATCGAGCAGTACTTC. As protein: CASSESWGIEQYF.

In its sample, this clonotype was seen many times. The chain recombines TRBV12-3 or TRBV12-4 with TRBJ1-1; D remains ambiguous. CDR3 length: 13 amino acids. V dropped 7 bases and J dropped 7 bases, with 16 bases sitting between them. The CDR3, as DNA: TGTGCCAGCACCCGGTTTGGAGGAGTTGAAGCTTTCTTT. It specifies CASTRFGGVEAFF.

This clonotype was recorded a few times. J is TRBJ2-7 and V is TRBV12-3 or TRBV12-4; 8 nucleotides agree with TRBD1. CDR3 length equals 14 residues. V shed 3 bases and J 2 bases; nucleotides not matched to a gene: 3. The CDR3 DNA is TGTGCCAGCAGTTTTCTGGGACAGGCCTACGAGCAGTACTTC. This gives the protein CASSFLGQAYEQYF.

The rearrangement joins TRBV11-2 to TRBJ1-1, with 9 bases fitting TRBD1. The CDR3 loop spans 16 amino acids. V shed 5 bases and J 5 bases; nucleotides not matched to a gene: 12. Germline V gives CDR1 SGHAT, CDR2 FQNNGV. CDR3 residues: CASSGGGQGRGTEAFF. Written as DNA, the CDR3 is TGTGCCAGCAGCGGGGGGGGACAGGGAAGGGGAACTGAAGCTTTCTTT. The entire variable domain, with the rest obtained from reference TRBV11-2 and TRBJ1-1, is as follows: EAGVAQSPRYKIIEKRQSVAFWCNPISGHATLYWYQQILGQGPKLLIQFQNNGVVDDSQLPKDRFSAERLKGVDSTLKIQPAKLEDSAVYLCASSGGGQGRGTEAFFGQGTRLTVV.

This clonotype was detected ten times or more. The DNA of the CDR3 is TGTGCCAGCAGTATACAGGGCGACGAGCAGTACTTC. Translating gives CASSIQGDEQYF. The chain combines TRBV28 with TRBJ2-7, with D possibly matching TRBD1 (6 bases). The germline CDR1 and CDR2 sequences are MDHEN and SYDVKM. V lost 5 bases and J 5 bases, leaving 10 bases between the germline ends. The CDR3 totals 12 residues. Variable domain in full (rest from reference TRBV28 and TRBJ2-7): DVKVTQSSRYLVKRTGEKVFLECVQDMDHENMFWYRQDPGLGLRLIYFSYDVKMKEKGDIPEGYSVSREKKERFSLILESASTNQTSMYLCASSIQGDEQYFGPGTRLTVT.

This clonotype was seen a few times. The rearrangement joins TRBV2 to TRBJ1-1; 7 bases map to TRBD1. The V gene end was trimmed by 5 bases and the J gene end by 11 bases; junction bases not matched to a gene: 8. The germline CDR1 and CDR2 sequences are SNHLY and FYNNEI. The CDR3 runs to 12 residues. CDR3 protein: CASSNTGVSAFF. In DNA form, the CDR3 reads TGTGCCAGCAGTAATACAGGGGTGTCTGCTTTCTTT.

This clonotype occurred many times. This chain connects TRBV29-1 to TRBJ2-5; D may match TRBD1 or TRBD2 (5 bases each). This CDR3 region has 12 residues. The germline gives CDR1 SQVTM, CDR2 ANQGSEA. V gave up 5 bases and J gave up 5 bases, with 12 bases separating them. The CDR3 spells CSVQGRSETQYF. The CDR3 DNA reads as TGCAGCGTTCAGGGACGTTCGGAGACCCAGTACTTC.

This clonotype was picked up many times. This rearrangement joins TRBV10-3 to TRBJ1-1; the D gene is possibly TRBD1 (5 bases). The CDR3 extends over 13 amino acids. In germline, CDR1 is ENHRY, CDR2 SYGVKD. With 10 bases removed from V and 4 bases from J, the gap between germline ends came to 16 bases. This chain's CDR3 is CATRQTGTTEAFF. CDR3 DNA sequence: TGTGCCACCCGACAAACGGGGACCACTGAAGCTTTCTTT.

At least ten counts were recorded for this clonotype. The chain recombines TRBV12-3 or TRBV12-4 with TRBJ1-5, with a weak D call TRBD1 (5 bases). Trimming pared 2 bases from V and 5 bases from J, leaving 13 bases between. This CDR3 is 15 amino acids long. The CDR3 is CASSLQAGGDQPQHF. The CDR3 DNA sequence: TGTGCCAGCAGTTTACAGGCGGGGGGGGATCAGCCCCAGCATTTT.

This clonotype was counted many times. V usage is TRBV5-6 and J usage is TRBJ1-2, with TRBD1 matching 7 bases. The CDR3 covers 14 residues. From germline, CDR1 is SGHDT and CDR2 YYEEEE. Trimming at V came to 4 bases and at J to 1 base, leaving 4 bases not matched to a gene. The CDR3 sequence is CASSRGQNNYGYTF. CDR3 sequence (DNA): TGTGCCAGCAGCAGGGGACAGAATAACTATGGCTACACCTTC.

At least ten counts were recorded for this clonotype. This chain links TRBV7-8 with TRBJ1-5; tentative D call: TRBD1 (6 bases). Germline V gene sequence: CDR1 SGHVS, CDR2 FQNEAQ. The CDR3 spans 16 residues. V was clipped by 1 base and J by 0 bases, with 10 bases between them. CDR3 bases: TGTGCCAGCAGCTTAGGGGGGCCTCATAGCAATCAGCCCCAGCATTTT. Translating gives CASSLGGPHSNQPQHF.